This T cell receptor beta chain was profiled in a study of cytomegalovirus exposure and HLA in healthy donors. Across the whole study: Prior work identified around 110 million unique TCR beta sequences in approximately 180 million T cells.

PCR amplification relied on 60 Vbeta primers (plus 13 Jbeta primers). Measured with immunoSEQ multiplex PCR; TCRdb has only the in-frame clones, and not every one. The sample lists some 85,000 clones, roughly 80% occurring once. This CDR3 has 13 residues. V shed 6 bases, J shed 4 bases, and the junction held 2 bases outside the gene matches. CDR1 is SGHTA and CDR2 is FQGNSA in the germline V gene. This clonotype was obtained from a man aged 30-40 years in good health and CMV-seronegative. The rearrangement joins TRBV7-2 to TRBJ2-5; 10 bases are shared with TRBD2. Sequencing was performed on PBMCs. CDR3 nucleotides: TGTGCCAGCAGTAGCGGGGGGACAGAGACCCAGTACTTC. Translated: CASSSGGTETQYF.